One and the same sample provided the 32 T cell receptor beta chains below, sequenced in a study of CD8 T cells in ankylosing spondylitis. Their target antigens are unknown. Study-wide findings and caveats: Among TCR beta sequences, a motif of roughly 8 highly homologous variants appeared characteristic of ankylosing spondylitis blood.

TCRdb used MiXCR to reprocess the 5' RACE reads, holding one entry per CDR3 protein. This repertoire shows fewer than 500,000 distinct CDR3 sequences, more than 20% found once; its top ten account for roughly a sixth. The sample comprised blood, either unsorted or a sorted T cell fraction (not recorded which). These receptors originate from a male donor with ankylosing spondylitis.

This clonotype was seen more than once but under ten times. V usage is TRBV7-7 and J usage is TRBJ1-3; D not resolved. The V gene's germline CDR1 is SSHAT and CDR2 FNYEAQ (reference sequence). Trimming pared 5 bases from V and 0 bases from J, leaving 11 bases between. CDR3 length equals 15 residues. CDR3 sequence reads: CASSPAYNSGNTIYF. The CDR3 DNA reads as TGTGCCAGCAGCCCCGCATACAACTCTGGAAACACCATATATTTT. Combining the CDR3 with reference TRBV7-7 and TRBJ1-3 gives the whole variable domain GAGVSQSPRYKVTKRGQDVTLRCDPISSHATLYWYQQALGQGPEFLTYFNYEAQPDKSGLPSDRFSAERPEGSISTLTIQRTEQRDSAMYRCASSPAYNSGNTIYFGEGSWLTVV.

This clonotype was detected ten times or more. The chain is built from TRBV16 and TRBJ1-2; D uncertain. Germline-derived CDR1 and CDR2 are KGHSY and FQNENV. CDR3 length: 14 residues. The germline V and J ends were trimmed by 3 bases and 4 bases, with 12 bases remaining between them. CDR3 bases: TGTGCCAGCAGCCAGGCATTGGAGGGCTATGGCTACACCTTC. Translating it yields CASSQALEGYGYTF.

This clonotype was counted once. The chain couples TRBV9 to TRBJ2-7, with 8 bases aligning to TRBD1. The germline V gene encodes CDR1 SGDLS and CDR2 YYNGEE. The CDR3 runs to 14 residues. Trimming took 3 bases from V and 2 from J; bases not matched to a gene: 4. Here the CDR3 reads CASSATGDTYEQYF. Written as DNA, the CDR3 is TGTGCCAGCAGCGCGACAGGGGACACCTACGAGCAGTACTTC.

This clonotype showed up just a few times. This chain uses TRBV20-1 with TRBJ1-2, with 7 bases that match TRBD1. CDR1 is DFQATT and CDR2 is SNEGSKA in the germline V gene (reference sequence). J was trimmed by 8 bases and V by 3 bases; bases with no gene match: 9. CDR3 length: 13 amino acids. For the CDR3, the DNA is TGCAGTGCTAGTACCCTAGGACAGGAAGGCTACACCTTC. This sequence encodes CSASTLGQEGYTF.

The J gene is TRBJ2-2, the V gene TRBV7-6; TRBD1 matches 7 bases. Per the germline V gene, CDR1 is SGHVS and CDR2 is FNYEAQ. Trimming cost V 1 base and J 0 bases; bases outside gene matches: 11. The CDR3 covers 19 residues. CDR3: CASSLGWSGGQANTGELFF. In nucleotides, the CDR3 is TGTGCCAGCAGCTTAGGGTGGTCAGGCGGACAGGCGAACACCGGGGAGCTGTTTTTT.

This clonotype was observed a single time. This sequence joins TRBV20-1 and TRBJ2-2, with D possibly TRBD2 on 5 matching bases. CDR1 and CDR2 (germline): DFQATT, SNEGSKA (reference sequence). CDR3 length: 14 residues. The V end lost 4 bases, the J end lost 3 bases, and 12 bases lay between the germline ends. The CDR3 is CSATRDPDTGELFF. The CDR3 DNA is TGCAGTGCTACCCGGGATCCCGACACCGGGGAGCTGTTTTTT.

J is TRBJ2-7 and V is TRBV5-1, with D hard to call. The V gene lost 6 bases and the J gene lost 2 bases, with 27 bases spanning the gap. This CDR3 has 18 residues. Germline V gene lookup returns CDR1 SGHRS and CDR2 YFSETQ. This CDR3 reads CASTNRERRPSTTYEQYF. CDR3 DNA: TGCGCCAGCACCAACCGTGAACGCAGGCCGAGCACTACCTACGAGCAGTACTTC.

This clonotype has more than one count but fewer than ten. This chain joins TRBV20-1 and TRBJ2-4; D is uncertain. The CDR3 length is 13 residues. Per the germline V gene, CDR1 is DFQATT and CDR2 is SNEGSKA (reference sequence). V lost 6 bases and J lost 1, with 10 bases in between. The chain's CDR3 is CSAQRVAKNIQYF. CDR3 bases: TGCAGTGCCCAACGTGTGGCCAAAAACATTCAGTACTTC.

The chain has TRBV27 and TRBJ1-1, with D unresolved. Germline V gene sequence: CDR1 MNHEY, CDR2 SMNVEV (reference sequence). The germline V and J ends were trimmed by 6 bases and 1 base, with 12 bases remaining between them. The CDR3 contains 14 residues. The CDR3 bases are TGTGCCAGCAGGGCGGGCAGCACGAACACTGAAGCTTTCTTT. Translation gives CASRAGSTNTEAFF.

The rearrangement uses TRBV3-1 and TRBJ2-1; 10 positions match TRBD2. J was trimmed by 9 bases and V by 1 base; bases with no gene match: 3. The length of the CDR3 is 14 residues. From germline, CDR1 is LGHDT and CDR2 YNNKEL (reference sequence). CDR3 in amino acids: CASSQVPSGSEQFF. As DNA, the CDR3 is TGTGCCAGCAGCCAAGTTCCTAGCGGGAGTGAGCAGTTCTTC.

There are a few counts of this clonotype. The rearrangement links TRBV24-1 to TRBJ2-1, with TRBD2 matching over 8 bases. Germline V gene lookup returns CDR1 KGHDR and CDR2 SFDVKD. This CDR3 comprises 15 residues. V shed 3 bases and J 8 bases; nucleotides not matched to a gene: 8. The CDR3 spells CATSDPGTSKDEQFF. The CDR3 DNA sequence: TGTGCCACCAGTGATCCCGGGACTAGTAAGGATGAGCAGTTCTTC.

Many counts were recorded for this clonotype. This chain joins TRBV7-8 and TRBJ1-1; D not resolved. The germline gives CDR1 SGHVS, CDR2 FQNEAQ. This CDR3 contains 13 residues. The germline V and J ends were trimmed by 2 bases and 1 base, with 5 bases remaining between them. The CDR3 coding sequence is TGTGCCAGCAGCTTACCAGGGAACACTGAAGCTTTCTTT. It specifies CASSLPGNTEAFF.

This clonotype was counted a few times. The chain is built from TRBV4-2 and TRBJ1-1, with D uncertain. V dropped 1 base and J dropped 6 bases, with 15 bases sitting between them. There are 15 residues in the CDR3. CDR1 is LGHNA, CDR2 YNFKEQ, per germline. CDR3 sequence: CASSQGWEMVAEAFF. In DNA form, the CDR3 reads TGTGCCAGCAGCCAAGGATGGGAGATGGTTGCTGAAGCTTTCTTT.

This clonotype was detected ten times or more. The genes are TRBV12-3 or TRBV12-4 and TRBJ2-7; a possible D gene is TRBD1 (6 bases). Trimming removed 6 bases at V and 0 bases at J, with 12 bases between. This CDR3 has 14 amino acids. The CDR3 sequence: CASRKQGFSYEQYF. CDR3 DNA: TGTGCCAGCAGAAAACAGGGATTCTCCTACGAGCAGTACTTC.

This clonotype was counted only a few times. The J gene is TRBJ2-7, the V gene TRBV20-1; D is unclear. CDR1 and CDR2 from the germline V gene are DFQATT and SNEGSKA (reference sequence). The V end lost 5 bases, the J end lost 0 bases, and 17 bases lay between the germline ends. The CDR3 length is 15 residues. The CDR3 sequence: CSARQSGSDSYEQYF. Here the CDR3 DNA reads TGCAGTGCTCGTCAATCGGGTTCGGACTCCTACGAGCAGTACTTC.

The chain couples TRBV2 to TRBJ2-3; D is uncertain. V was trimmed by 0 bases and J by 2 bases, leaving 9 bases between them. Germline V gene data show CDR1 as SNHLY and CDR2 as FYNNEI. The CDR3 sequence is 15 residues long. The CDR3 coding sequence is TGTGCCAGCAGTGAAGCGCTTGGGCTCACAGATACGCAGTATTTT. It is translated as CASSEALGLTDTQYF.

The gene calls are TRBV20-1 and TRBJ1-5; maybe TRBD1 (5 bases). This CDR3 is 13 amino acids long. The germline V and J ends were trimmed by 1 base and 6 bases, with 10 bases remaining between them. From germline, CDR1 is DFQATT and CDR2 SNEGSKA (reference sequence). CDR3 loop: CSARAAGSQPQHF. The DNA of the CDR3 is TGCAGTGCTAGAGCGGCAGGGTCTCAGCCCCAGCATTTT.

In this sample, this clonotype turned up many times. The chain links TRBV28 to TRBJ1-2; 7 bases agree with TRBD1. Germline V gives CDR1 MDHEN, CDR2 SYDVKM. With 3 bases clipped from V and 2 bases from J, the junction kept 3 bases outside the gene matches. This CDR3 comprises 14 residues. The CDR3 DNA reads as TGTGCCAGCAGTTTCTGGGACAGCAACTATGGCTACACCTTC. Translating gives CASSFWDSNYGYTF.

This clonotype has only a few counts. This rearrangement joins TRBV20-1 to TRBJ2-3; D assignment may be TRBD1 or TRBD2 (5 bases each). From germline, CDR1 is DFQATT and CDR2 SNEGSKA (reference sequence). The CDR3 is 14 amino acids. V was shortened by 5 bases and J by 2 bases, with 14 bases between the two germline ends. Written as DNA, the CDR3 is TGCAGTGCTCCCCCGGGGCAGAACACAGATACGCAGTATTTT. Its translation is CSAPPGQNTDTQYF.

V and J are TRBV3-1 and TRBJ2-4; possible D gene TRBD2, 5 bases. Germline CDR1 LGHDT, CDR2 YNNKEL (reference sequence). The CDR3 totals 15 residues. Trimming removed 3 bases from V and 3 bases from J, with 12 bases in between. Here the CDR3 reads CASSQNEGIKNIQYF. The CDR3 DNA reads TGTGCCAGCAGCCAGAATGAGGGTATCAAAAACATTCAGTACTTC.

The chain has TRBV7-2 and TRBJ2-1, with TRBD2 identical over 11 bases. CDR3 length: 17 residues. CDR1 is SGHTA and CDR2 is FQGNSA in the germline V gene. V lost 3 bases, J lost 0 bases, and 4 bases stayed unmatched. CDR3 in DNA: TGTGCCAGCAGCTTGAGGCTAGCGGGGGGCTCCTACAATGAGCAGTTCTTC. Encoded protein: CASSLRLAGGSYNEQFF. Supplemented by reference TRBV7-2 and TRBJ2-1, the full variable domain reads GAGVSQSPSNKVTEKGKDVELRCDPISGHTALYWYRQSLGQGLEFLIYFQGNSAPDKSGLPSDRFSAERTGGSVSTLTIQRTQQEDSAVYLCASSLRLAGGSYNEQFFGPGTRLTVL.

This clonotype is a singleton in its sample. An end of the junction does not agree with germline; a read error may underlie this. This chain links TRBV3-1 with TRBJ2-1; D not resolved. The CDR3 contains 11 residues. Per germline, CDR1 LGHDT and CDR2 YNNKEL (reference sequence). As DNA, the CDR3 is TGTGCCAGCAGCCAGGGCTCACACTCCATATTC. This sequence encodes CASSQGSHSIF.

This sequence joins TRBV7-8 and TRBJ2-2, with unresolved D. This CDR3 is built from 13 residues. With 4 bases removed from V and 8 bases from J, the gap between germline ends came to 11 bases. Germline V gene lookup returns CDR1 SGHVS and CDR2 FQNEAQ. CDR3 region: CASSSTIGGELFF. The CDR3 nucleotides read TGTGCCAGCAGCTCCACTATTGGGGGGGAGCTGTTTTTT.

CDR3 region: CASSGRDTEAFF. The CDR3, as DNA: TGTGCCAGCAGTGGCAGGGACACTGAAGCTTTCTTT. The chain carries TRBV6-6 and TRBJ1-1; D is perhaps TRBD1 (5 bases). The CDR3 is 12 residues long. Germline loops: CDR1 MNHNY, CDR2 SVGAGI (reference sequence). With 5 bases removed from V and 3 bases from J, the gap between germline ends came to 7 bases.

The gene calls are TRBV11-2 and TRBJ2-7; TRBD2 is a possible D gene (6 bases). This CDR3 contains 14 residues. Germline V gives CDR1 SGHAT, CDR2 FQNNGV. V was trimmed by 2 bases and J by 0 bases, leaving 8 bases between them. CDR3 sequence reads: CASSLILASYEQYF. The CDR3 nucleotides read TGTGCCAGCAGCTTAATACTAGCCTCCTACGAGCAGTACTTC.

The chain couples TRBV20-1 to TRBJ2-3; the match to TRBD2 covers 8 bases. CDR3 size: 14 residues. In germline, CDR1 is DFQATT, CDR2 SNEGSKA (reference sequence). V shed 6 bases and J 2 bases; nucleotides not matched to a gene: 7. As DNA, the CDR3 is TGCAGTGCGCCCAGCGGGGGCAACACAGATACGCAGTATTTT. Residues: CSAPSGGNTDTQYF.

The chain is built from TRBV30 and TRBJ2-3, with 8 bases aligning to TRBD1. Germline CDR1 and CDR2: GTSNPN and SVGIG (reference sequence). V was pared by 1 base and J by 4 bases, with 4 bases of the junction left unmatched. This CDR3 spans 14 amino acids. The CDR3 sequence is CAWSADRGADTQYF. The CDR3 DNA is TGTGCCTGGAGTGCAGACAGGGGTGCAGATACGCAGTATTTT. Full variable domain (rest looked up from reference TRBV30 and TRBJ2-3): SQTIHQWPATLVQPVGSPLSLECTVEGTSNPNLYWYRQAAGRGLQLLFYSVGIGQISSEVPQNLSASRPQDRQFILSSKKLLLSDSGFYLCAWSADRGADTQYFGPGTRLTVL.

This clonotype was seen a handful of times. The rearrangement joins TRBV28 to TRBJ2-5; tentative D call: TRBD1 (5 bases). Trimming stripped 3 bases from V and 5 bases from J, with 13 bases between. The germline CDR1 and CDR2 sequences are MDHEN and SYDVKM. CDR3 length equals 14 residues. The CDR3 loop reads CASSFGRVMETQYF. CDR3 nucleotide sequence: TGTGCCAGCAGTTTTGGCAGGGTCATGGAGACCCAGTACTTC. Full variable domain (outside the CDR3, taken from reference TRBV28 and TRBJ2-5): DVKVTQSSRYLVKRTGEKVFLECVQDMDHENMFWYRQDPGLGLRLIYFSYDVKMKEKGDIPEGYSVSREKKERFSLILESASTNQTSMYLCASSFGRVMETQYFGPGTRLLVL.

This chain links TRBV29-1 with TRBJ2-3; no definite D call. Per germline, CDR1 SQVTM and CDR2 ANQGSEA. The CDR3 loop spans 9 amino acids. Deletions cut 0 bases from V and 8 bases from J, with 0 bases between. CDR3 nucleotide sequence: TGCAGCGTTGAAGATACGCAGTATTTT. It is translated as CSVEDTQYF.

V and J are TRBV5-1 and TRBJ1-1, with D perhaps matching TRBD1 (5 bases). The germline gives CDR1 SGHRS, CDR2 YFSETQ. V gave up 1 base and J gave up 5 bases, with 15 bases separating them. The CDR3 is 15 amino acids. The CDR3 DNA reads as TGCGCCAGCAGCTTGACTACGAGGGGTAGGACTGAAGCTTTCTTT. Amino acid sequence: CASSLTTRGRTEAFF. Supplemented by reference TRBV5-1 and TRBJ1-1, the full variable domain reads KAGVTQTPRYLIKTRGQQVTLSCSPISGHRSVSWYQQTPGQGLQFLFEYFSETQRNKGNFPGRFSGRQFSNSRSEMNVSTLELGDSALYLCASSLTTRGRTEAFFGQGTRLTVV.

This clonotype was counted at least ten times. CDR3 sequence reads: CSATYRVPAGELFF. CDR3 DNA: TGCAGTGCTACCTACAGGGTTCCGGCCGGGGAGCTGTTTTTT. The chain joins TRBV20-1 to TRBJ2-2, with a possible D match to TRBD1 (6 bases). The CDR3 is made up of 14 amino acids. Trimming pared 4 bases from V and 6 bases from J, leaving 15 bases between. CDR1 and CDR2 from the germline V gene are DFQATT and SNEGSKA (reference sequence).

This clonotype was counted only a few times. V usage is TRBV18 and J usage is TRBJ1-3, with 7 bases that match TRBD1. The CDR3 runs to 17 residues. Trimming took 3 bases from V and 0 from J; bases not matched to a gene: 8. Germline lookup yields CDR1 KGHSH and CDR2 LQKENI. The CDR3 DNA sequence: TGTGCCAGCTCACCGGGACAGACTTCTCACTCTGGAAACACCATATATTTT. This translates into CASSPGQTSHSGNTIYF.